These 18 T cell receptor beta chains were sequenced from one sample in a study of graft-versus-host responses after intestinal transplantation. Assay used: immunoSEQ multiplex PCR; TCRdb lists only in-frame clones, some missing. The table records around 88,000 clones, 80% to 95% of them present only once. No antigen is known for these receptors. This specimen consisted of unstimulated CD8+ T cells sorted from spleen or lymph node cells, obtained before transplant. Receptor source: a human donor who was the organ donor for an intestinal transplant.

The chain employs TRBV19 and TRBJ2-1; no definite D call. There are 13 residues in the CDR3. V was trimmed by 8 bases and J by 10 bases, leaving 18 bases between them. Germline V CDR1 and CDR2: LNHDA, SQIVND (reference sequence). CDR3 bases: TGTGCCAGTGGTACTAACCTCAGGAACGAGCAGTTCTTC. As protein: CASGTNLRNEQFF.

This clone was counted once. Written as DNA, the CDR3 is TGTGCCAGCAGCTCGGGGACAGGGTACTCACCCCTCCACTTT. It codes for CASSSGTGYSPLHF. This rearrangement joins TRBV5-6 to TRBJ1-6, with 9 positions matching TRBD1. The germline gives CDR1 SGHDT, CDR2 YYEEEE. After removal of 3 bases from V and 10 bases from J, the junction contained 5 bases not matched to a gene. The CDR3 contains 14 residues.

This sequence joins TRBV29-1 and TRBJ1-1, with D uncertain. The ends were cut back, 7 bases at V and 0 bases at J, with 9 bases in the middle. CDR3 size: 12 residues. The germline gives CDR1 SQVTM, CDR2 ANQGSEA. This CDR3 reads CSAQGLNTEAFF. The CDR3 DNA reads TGCAGCGCCCAAGGGTTGAACACTGAAGCTTTCTTT.

The chain is built from TRBV7-2 and TRBJ2-2; D is perhaps TRBD1 or TRBD2 (5 bases each). Germline-derived CDR1 and CDR2 are SGHTA and FQGNSA. V shed 4 bases and J shed 6 bases, with 9 bases lying between them. The CDR3 totals 13 residues. The CDR3 nucleotides are TGTGCCAGCAGCTCCAGGGACCCCGGGGAGCTGTTTTTT. Its translation is CASSSRDPGELFF.

V usage is TRBV12-5 and J usage is TRBJ1-1, with a tentative D call TRBD1 (5 bases). This CDR3 region has 15 residues. The V end was cut by 3 bases, the J end by 6 bases, with 17 bases between. Germline lookup yields CDR1 LGHNT and CDR2 FRNRAP. CDR3 DNA sequence: TGTGCTAGTGGTTTAGGGTATGGGGGGTCTCCTGAAGCTTTCTTT. The encoded protein is CASGLGYGGSPEAFF.

The gene calls are TRBV5-6 and TRBJ2-1; no reliable D call. Germline CDR1 and CDR2: SGHDT and YYEEEE. The germline V and J ends were trimmed by 4 bases and 5 bases, with 19 bases remaining between them. CDR3 length: 16 residues. CDR3 coding DNA: TGTGCCAGCAGCATCCCCCCAATAACAATTCACAATGAGCAGTTCTTC. Its protein product is CASSIPPITIHNEQFF.

The V and J genes are TRBV7-8 and TRBJ2-7; the D gene could be TRBD1 or TRBD2 (5 bases each). V lost 0 bases and J lost 0, with 12 bases in between. Germline values: CDR1 SGHVS, CDR2 FQNEAQ. The CDR3 extends over 16 amino acids. CDR3 in amino acids: CASSLALLGTSYEQYF. CDR3 DNA: TGTGCCAGCAGCTTAGCGTTGTTGGGGACCTCCTACGAGCAGTACTTC.

V gene TRBV19 combines with J gene TRBJ1-5; D unresolved. This CDR3 region has 14 residues. Germline CDR1 LNHDA, CDR2 SQIVND (reference sequence). Trimming took off 6 bases at V and 0 bases at J, with 9 bases between the two ends. The DNA of the CDR3 is TGTGCCAGTAGCCCGGGAGTTAGCAATCAGCCCCAGCATTTT. Protein product: CASSPGVSNQPQHF.

This chain joins TRBV6-7 and TRBJ2-7; 10 nucleotides agree with TRBD2. TRBV6-7 is labeled an ORF, and its function is uncertain. The V and J ends lost 6 bases and 9 bases, in that order; junction bases with no gene match: 14. This CDR3 region has 15 residues. CDR3 coding DNA: TGTGCCAGCAGGGGTCCGGGACTAGCGCCCCAGGGGCAGTACTTC. Translation gives CASRGPGLAPQGQYF.

V usage is TRBV6-1 and J usage is TRBJ2-7; possibly TRBD1 or TRBD2 for D (5 bases each). V was pared by 2 bases and J by 5 bases, with 13 bases between. CDR1 MNHNS and CDR2 SASEGT come from the germline V gene. This CDR3 region has 14 residues. The CDR3 is CASSEFWGSDEQYF. The CDR3 DNA sequence: TGTGCCAGCAGTGAATTTTGGGGGAGCGACGAGCAGTACTTC.

The chain recombines TRBV2 with TRBJ1-1, with 11 bases matching TRBD1. The J segment lost 5 bases and the V segment lost 1 base, leaving 3 bases of the junction unmatched. The CDR3 contains 15 residues. In germline, CDR1 is SNHLY, CDR2 FYNNEI. Written as DNA, the CDR3 is TGTGCCAGCAGTGAAGGGACAGGGGGCGAAACTGAAGCTTTCTTT. Residues: CASSEGTGGETEAFF.

This clone has a handful of counts. The chain is built from TRBV7-9 and TRBJ1-2, with 7 bases aligning to TRBD1. The length of the CDR3 is 13 residues. In germline, CDR1 is SEHNR, CDR2 FQNEAQ (reference sequence). With V trimmed by 8 bases and J by 0 bases, 3 bases remained unmatched. The CDR3: CASGDRPNYGYTF. In DNA form, the CDR3 reads TGTGCCAGCGGGGACAGACCTAACTATGGCTACACCTTC.

Concerning this clone itself: A junction end diverges from the germline sequence, so it may reflect a read error. The chain links TRBV5-3 to TRBJ1-2; weak D call: TRBD1 (5 bases). TRBV5-3 is classed as an ORF, of uncertain function. This CDR3 is 13 amino acids long. CDR3 bases: TGTGCCAGCAGCTTCCAGGGCTTCTATGGCTACACCTTC. Encoded protein: CASSFQGFYGYTF.

This chain joins TRBV19 and TRBJ2-5; D is possibly TRBD1 (5 bases). The CDR3 totals 15 residues. Germline assignment: CDR1 LNHDA and CDR2 SQIVND (reference sequence). Trimming pared 3 bases from V and 1 base from J, leaving 12 bases between. The CDR3 bases are TGTGCCAGTAGTATCTTTCCCCAGGGCCAAGAGACCCAGTACTTC. Translation: CASSIFPQGQETQYF.

This rearrangement joins TRBV11-2 to TRBJ1-2; no clear D. CDR1 is SGHAT, CDR2 FQNNGV, per germline. Trimming stripped 5 bases from V and 2 bases from J, with 12 bases between. This CDR3 region has 14 residues. This chain's CDR3 is CASSPAGANYGYTF. The CDR3 DNA reads TGTGCCAGCAGCCCAGCAGGCGCGAACTATGGCTACACCTTC.

This chain connects TRBV6-4 to TRBJ1-5; no clear D gene. The V end was cut by 8 bases, the J end by 1 base, with 6 bases between. Per germline, CDR1 MRHNA and CDR2 SNTAGT. There are 12 residues in the CDR3. The CDR3 sequence: CASAPSNQPQHF. CDR3 nucleotides: TGTGCCAGCGCCCCAAGCAATCAGCCCCAGCATTTT.

The V and J genes are TRBV13 and TRBJ1-1, with unresolved D. Trimming left V 5 bases short and J 3 bases short, with 13 bases between. Germline loops: CDR1 PRHDT, CDR2 FYEKMQ (reference sequence). CDR3 length: 14 amino acids. CDR3 nucleotides: TGTGCCAGCAGCCCAGATAAGAGCTACACTGAAGCTTTCTTT. Residues: CASSPDKSYTEAFF.

The chain combines TRBV4-1 with TRBJ1-2; no firm D call. The germline V gene has CDR1 MGHRA and CDR2 YSYEKL. The CDR3 is made up of 16 amino acids. Trimming removed 1 base from V and 2 bases from J, with 14 bases in between. The CDR3 nucleotides are TGCGCCAGCAGCCAAGTCAGTGGGATTCTAAACTATGGCTACACCTTC. Translated, it gives CASSQVSGILNYGYTF.